This entry is about one TCR beta chain. Clones were sequenced by immunoSEQ multiplex PCR, and TCRdb holds only the in-frame ones, with some missing. The sample comprises some 34,000 clones, over 85% of which are singletons, and 6.5% to 8.5% rests with the top ten. The source of the sample is a study of T cells in tuberculosis. In the study overall: A South African cohort included IGRA-negative adolescents, latently infected IGRA-positive adolescents and adults with active tuberculosis.

Latent tuberculosis screening used tuberculin skin test and IGRA at entry. Germline lookup yields CDR1 GTSNPN and CDR2 SVGIG (reference sequence). This CDR3 is built from 13 residues. V gave up 1 base and J gave up 4 bases; unmatched junction bases: 2. The chain has TRBV30 and TRBJ1-2, with 8 bases that match TRBD1. Sequenced: PBMCs. This TCR derives from a donor between 5 and 29 years old with latent tuberculosis or without tuberculosis infection. This CDR3 reads CAWSGQGIYGYTF. CDR3 bases: TGTGCCTGGAGTGGACAGGGGATCTATGGCTACACCTTC.